The clone carrying this T cell receptor beta chain has just a few counts. The antigen is not known. The ends were cut back, 6 bases at V and 4 bases at J, with 13 bases in the middle. The length of the CDR3 is 13 residues. CDR1 SNHLY and CDR2 FYNNEI come from the germline V gene. These data are taken from a study of cytomegalovirus exposure and HLA in healthy donors. Study-wide findings and caveats: For most TCR beta V segments, an earlier analysis put the productive rate at about 90% or about 30% of the time.

Vbeta (60) and Jbeta (13) primers were used in the PCR. Here immunoSEQ multiplex PCR was the method, and the copy in TCRdb shows in-frame clones only, minus some. The sample shows more than 85,000 clones, roughly 70% of them seen only once. Sequencing used PBMCs. The rearrangement joins TRBV2 to TRBJ2-7, with no clear D. This sequence originates from a woman aged 50 to 65 in good health and CMV-seropositive. This CDR3 is CASRETRSYEQYF. The DNA for the CDR3 is TGTGCCAGCAGAGAGACCAGGTCTTACGAGCAGTACTTC.